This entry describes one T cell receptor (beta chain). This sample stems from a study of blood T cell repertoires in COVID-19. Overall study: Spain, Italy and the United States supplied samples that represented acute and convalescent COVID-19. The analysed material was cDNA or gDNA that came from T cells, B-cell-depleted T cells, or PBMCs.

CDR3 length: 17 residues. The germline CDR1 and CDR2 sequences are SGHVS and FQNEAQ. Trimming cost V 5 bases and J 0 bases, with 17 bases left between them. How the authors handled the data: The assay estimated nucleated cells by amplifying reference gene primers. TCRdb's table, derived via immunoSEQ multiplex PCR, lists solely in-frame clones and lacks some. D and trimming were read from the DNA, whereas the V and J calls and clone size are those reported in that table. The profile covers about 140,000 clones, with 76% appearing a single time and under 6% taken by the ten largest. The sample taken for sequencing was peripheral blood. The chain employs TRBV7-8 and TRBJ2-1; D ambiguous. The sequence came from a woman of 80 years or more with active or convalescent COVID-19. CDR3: CASSPSSPRSSYNEQFF. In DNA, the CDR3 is TGTGCCAGCAGCCCCAGCTCCCCGAGGAGCTCCTACAATGAGCAGTTCTTC.